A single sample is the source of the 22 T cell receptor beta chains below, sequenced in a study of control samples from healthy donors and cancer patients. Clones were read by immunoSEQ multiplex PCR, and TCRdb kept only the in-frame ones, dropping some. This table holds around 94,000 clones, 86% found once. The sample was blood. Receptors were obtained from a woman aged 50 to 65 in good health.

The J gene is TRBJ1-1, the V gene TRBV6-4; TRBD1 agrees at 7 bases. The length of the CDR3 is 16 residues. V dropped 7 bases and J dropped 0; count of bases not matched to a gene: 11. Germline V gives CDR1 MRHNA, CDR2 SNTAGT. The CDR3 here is CASTLHSQGMNTEAFF. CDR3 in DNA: TGTGCCAGCACCCTTCACTCACAGGGGATGAACACTGAAGCTTTCTTT.

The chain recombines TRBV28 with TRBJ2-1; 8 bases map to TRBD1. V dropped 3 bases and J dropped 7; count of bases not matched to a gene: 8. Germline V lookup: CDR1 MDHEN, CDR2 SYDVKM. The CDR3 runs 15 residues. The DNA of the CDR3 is TGTGCCAGCAGTTTCTGGCAGGGGGCGCGAAATGAGCAGTTCTTC. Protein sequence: CASSFWQGARNEQFF.

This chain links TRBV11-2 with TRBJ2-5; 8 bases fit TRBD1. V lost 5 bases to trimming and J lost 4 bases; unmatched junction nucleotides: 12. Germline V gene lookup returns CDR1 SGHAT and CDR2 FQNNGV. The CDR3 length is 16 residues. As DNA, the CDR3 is TGTGCCAGCAGCCTCCTCGGGACAGGTCTTGGAGAGACCCAGTACTTC. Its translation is CASSLLGTGLGETQYF. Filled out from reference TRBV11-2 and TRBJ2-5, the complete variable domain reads EAGVAQSPRYKIIEKRQSVAFWCNPISGHATLYWYQQILGQGPKLLIQFQNNGVVDDSQLPKDRFSAERLKGVDSTLKIQPAKLEDSAVYLCASSLLGTGLGETQYFGPGTRLLVL.

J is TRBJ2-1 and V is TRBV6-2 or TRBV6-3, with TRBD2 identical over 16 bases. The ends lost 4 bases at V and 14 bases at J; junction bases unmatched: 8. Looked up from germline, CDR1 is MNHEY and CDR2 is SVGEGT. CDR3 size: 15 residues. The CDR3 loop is CASSFGTSGRAREFF. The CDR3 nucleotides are TGTGCCAGCAGTTTCGGGACTAGCGGGAGGGCCCGAGAGTTCTTC.

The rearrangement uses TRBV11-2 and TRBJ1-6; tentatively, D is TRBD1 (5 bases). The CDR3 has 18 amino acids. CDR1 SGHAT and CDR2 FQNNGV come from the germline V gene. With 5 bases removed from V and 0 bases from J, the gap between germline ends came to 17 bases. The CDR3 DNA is TGTGCCAGCAGCATCAACCGGCACAGGAGCTCCTATAATTCACCCCTCCACTTT. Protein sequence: CASSINRHRSSYNSPLHF.

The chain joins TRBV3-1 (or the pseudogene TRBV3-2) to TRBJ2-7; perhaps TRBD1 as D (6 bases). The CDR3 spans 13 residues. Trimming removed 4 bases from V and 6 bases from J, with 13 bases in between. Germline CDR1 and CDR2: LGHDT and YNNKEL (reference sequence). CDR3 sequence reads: CASSPHGTPEQYF. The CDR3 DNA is TGTGCCAGCAGCCCTCATGGGACACCCGAGCAGTACTTC.

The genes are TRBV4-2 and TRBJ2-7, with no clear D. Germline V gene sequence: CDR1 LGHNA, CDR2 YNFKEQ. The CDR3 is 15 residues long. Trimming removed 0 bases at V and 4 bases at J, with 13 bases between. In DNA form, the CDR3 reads TGTGCCAGCAGCCAAGATCGCCAAGCTAGGTACGAGCAGTACTTC. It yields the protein CASSQDRQARYEQYF.

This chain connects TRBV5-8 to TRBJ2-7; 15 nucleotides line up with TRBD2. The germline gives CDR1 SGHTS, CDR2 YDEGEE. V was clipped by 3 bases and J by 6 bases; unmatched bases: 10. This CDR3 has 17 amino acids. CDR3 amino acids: CASSSPGLAGGEGEQYF. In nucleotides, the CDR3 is TGTGCCAGCAGCTCCCCGGGACTAGCGGGAGGAGAGGGCGAGCAGTACTTC.

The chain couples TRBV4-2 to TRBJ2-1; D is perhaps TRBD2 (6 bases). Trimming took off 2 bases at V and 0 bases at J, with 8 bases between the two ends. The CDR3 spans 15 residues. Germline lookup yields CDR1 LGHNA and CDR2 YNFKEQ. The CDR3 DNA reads TGTGCCAGCAGCCAATACGGGAGCTCCTACAATGAGCAGTTCTTC. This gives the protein CASSQYGSSYNEQFF.

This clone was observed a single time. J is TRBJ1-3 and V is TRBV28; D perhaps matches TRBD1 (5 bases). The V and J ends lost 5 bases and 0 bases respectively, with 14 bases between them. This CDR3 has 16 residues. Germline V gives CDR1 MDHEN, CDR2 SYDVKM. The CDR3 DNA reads TGTGCCAGCAGTACCGCAGGGACCTACTCTGGAAACACCATATATTTT. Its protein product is CASSTAGTYSGNTIYF.

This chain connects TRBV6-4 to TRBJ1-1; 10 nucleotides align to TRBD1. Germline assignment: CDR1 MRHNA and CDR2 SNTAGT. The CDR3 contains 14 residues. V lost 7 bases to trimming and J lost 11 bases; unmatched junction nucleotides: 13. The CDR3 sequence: CASTEGQGKGDAFF. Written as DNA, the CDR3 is TGTGCCAGCACCGAGGGACAGGGGAAGGGTGATGCTTTCTTT.

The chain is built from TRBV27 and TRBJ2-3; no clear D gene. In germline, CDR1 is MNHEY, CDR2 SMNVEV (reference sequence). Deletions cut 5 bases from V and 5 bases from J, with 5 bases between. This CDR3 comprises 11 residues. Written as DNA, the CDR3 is TGTGCCAGCAGTACGATAGATACGCAGTATTTT. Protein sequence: CASSTIDTQYF.

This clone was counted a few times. The CDR3 nucleotides read TGTGCCAGTGGTCGGGACAGGGATTTGGTCTACAATGAGCAGTTCTTC. Translating it yields CASGRDRDLVYNEQFF. The chain joins TRBV19 to TRBJ2-1; 9 bases are shared with TRBD1. The CDR3 contains 16 residues. V lost 8 bases, J lost 3 bases, and 11 bases stayed unmatched. Germline assignment: CDR1 LNHDA and CDR2 SQIVND (reference sequence).

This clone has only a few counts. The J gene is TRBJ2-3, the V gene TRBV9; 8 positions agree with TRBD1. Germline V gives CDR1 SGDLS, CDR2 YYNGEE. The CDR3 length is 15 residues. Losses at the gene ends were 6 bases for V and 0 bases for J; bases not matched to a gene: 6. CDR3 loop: CASTRQGFSTDTQYF. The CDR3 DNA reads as TGTGCCAGCACCCGACAGGGGTTCAGCACAGATACGCAGTATTTT.

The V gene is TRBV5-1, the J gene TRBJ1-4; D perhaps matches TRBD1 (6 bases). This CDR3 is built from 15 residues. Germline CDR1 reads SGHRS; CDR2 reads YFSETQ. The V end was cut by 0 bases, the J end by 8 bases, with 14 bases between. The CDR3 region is CASSLAGSQGEKLFF. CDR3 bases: TGCGCCAGCAGCTTGGCGGGCAGTCAGGGGGAAAAACTGTTTTTT.

The CDR3 loop reads CASAFSRTQYF. In DNA, the CDR3 is TGTGCCAGCGCCTTTAGTCGTACGCAGTATTTT. The gene calls are TRBV14 and TRBJ2-3; no definite D call. V was trimmed by 8 bases and J by 8 bases, leaving 11 bases between them. The CDR3 has 11 amino acids. Germline lookup yields CDR1 SGHDN and CDR2 FVKESK. The full variable domain, completed using reference TRBV14 and TRBJ2-3, is EAGVTQFPSHSVIEKGQTVTLRCDPISGHDNLYWYRRVMGKEIKFLLHFVKESKQDESGMPNNRFLAERTGGTYSTLKVQPAELEDSGVYFCASAFSRTQYFGPGTRLTVL.

CDR3 loop: CASSLASSADFTDTQYF. For the CDR3, the DNA is TGCGCCAGCAGCTTGGCTTCATCTGCAGACTTCACAGATACGCAGTATTTT. The V call is TRBV5-1, the J call TRBJ2-3; D not resolved. This CDR3 has 17 residues. CDR1 and CDR2 from the germline V gene are SGHRS and YFSETQ. The V gene lost 0 bases and the J gene lost 2 bases, with 16 bases spanning the gap.

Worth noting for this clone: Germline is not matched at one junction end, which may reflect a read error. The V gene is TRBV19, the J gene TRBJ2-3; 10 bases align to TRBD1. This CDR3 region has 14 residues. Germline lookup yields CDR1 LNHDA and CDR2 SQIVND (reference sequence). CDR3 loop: CASSVDRGLDTQYF. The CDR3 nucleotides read TGTGCCAGTAGTGTAGACAGGGGGCTCGATACGCAGTATTTT.

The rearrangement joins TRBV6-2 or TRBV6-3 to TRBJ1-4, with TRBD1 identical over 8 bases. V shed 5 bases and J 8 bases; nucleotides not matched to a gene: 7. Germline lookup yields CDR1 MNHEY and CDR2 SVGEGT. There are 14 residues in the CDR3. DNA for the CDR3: TGTGCCAGCAGTCGCGGGACAGGTCCGGAAAAACTGTTTTTT. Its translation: CASSRGTGPEKLFF.

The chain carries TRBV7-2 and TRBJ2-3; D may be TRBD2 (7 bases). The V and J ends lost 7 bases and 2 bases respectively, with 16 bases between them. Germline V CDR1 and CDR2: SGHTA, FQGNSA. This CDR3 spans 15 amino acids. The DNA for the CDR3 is TGTGCCAGCAACAAGAGGGCGGGGGCCACAGATACGCAGTATTTT. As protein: CASNKRAGATDTQYF.

The CDR3 sequence: CASSSRDRGLDIQYF. CDR3 nucleotide sequence: TGTGCCAGCAGCTCCCGGGACAGGGGGCTTGACATTCAGTACTTC. The chain uses TRBV5-5 and TRBJ2-4, with 12 bases identical to TRBD1. J gave up 8 bases and V 3 bases, and 6 bases lay outside the gene matches. CDR3 length: 15 amino acids. CDR1 is SGHKS and CDR2 is YYEKEE in the germline V gene (reference sequence).

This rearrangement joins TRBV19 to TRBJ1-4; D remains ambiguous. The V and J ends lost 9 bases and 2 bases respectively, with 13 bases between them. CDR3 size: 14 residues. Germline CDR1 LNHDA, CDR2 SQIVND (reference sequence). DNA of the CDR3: TGTGCCAGCCTCCCCCCGGGGACTAATGAAAAACTGTTTTTT. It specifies CASLPPGTNEKLFF.